This is a list of T cell receptor beta chains from one sample in a study of T-cell reconstitution after alpha-beta-depleted transplantation in children. MiXCR, applied by TCRdb to the PCR reads, yields one record per CDR3 protein. The table has around 700,000 distinct CDR3 sequences, approximately 14% seen once; the top ten hold around 0.79%. Material: PBMCs, obtained before TCRalphabeta/CD19-depleted stem cell transplant. The receptors stem from a girl aged 2-10 years with congenital amegakaryocytic thrombocytopenia, due to receive a stem cell transplant. Each CDR3 is given with its conserved first and last residue. A D gene is named only where the DNA matches it firmly. The size entry is marked missing in some rows and otherwise reads once, few, many or a size class.

J: TRBJ2-7
D: NA
V: TRBV9
size: many
CDR3: CASSVGAGQTYEQYF
DNA: TGTGCCAGCAGCGTAGGAGCGGGACAGACCTACGAGCAGTACTTC

J: TRBJ1-2
D: NA
V: TRBV29-1
size: many
CDR3: CSVGLGTF
DNA: NA

J: TRBJ2-7
D: NA
V: TRBV10-3
size: NA
CDR3: CAISSFYEQYF
DNA: TGTGCCATCAGCAGTTTCTACGAGCAGTACTTC

J: TRBJ1-6
D: NA
V: TRBV5-1
size: many
CDR3: CASSFQYGGAYNSPLHF
DNA: TGCGCCAGCAGCTTTCAATATGGGGGCGCCTATAATTCACCCCTCCACTTT

J: TRBJ2-1
D: NA
V: TRBV12-3/TRBV12-4
size: many
CDR3: CASSFLELGATYNEQFF
DNA: TGTGCCAGCAGTTTCCTAGAACTTGGGGCCACCTACAATGAGCAGTTCTTC

J: TRBJ2-4
D: NA
V: TRBV29-1
size: many
CDR3: CSVAGLAKNIQYF
DNA: TGCAGCGTTGCGGGGCTAGCCAAAAACATTCAGTACTTC

J: TRBJ1-1
D: TRBD1
V: TRBV3-1
size: many
CDR3: CASSHRGGNTEAFF
DNA: TGTGCCAGCAGTCACAGGGGAGGGAACACTGAAGCTTTCTTT

J: TRBJ2-3
D: TRBD1
V: TRBV28
size: NA
CDR3: CASSLPLPGQGASSSSTDTQYF
DNA: TGTGCCAGCAGTTTACCCCTCCCGGGACAGGGGGCTTCAAGCTCTAGCACAGATACGCAGTATTTT

J: TRBJ1-3
D: NA
V: TRBV5-1
size: many
CDR3: CASSLEASGNTIYF
DNA: TGCGCCAGCAGCTTGGAGGCCTCTGGAAACACCATATATTTT

J: TRBJ1-3
D: NA
V: TRBV12-3/TRBV12-4
size: NA
CDR3: CASSFQVFSGNTLYF
DNA: TGTGCCAGCAGTTTTCAGGTTTTCTCTGGAAACACCTTATATTTT

J: TRBJ1-2
D: TRBD1
V: TRBV18
size: NA
CDR3: CASSPRPTGVGYTF
DNA: TGTGCCAGCTCACCACGCCCAACAGGGGTCGGCTACACCTTC

J: TRBJ2-7
D: NA
V: TRBV5-1
size: many
CDR3: CASSFSSSPYEQYF
DNA: TGCGCCAGCAGCTTCTCTTCCAGTCCCTACGAGCAGTACTTC

J: TRBJ1-2
D: NA
V: TRBV28
size: NA
CDR3: CASREQGGNYGYTF
DNA: TGTGCCAGCAGGGAACAGGGAGGGAACTATGGCTACACCTTC

J: TRBJ2-1
D: NA
V: TRBV7-3
size: many
CDR3: CASSFFIGLVEKQFF
DNA: TGTGCCAGCAGCTTTTTCATTGGGCTAGTGGAGAAGCAGTTCTTC

J: TRBJ2-4
D: TRBD2
V: TRBV5-1
size: NA
CDR3: CASRWNQLAGTIQYF
DNA: TGCGCCAGCCGATGGAATCAACTAGCGGGAACCATTCAGTACTTC

J: TRBJ2-7
D: NA
V: TRBV10-3
size: many
CDR3: CAITPGQEIYEQYF
DNA: TGTGCCATCACTCCGGGACAAGAAATTTACGAGCAGTACTTC

J: TRBJ2-1
D: NA
V: TRBV2
size: NA
CDR3: CASSEWVGSSYNEQFF
DNA: TGTGCCAGCAGTGAATGGGTCGGTAGCTCCTACAATGAGCAGTTCTTC

J: TRBJ1-5
D: TRBD1
V: TRBV12-3/TRBV12-4
size: few
CDR3: CASSRTGNNQPQHF
DNA: TGTGCCAGCAGCAGGACAGGAAACAATCAGCCCCAGCATTTT

J: TRBJ1-2
D: TRBD1
V: TRBV12-3/TRBV12-4
size: many
CDR3: CASSPGQGLGYTF
DNA: TGTGCCAGCAGTCCGGGACAGGGCTTGGGCTACACCTTC

J: TRBJ2-5
D: NA
V: TRBV5-1
size: NA
CDR3: CARDKGFQETQYF
DNA: TGCGCCAGGGACAAGGGCTTTCAAGAGACCCAGTACTTC

J: TRBJ1-4
D: TRBD1
V: TRBV10-3
size: NA
CDR3: CAIGGQGPDEKLFF
DNA: TGTGCCATCGGAGGACAGGGGCCTGATGAAAAACTGTTTTTT

J: TRBJ2-2
D: NA
V: TRBV27
size: many
CDR3: CASSFLGGPGELFF
DNA: TGTGCCAGCAGTTTCCTCGGGGGCCCCGGGGAGCTGTTTTTT

J: TRBJ2-7
D: TRBD1
V: TRBV5-1
size: many
CDR3: CASNLGQGNEQYF
DNA: TGCGCCAGCAACCTAGGACAGGGCAACGAGCAGTACTTC

J: TRBJ2-7
D: TRBD2
V: TRBV20-1
size: NA
CDR3: CSAALADYEQYF
DNA: TGCAGTGCCGCACTAGCGGACTACGAGCAGTACTTC

J: TRBJ2-1
D: NA
V: TRBV12-3/TRBV12-4
size: many
CDR3: CASSLLAPQFF
DNA: TGTGCCAGCAGTTTACTCGCCCCACAGTTCTTC

J: TRBJ2-5
D: NA
V: TRBV5-1
size: many
CDR3: CASSLAETWETQYF
DNA: TGCGCCAGCAGCTTGGCCGAGACGTGGGAGACCCAGTACTTC

J: TRBJ2-2
D: TRBD2
V: TRBV5-1
size: NA
CDR3: CASSLAGLAGGSGELFF
DNA: TGCGCCAGCAGCTTGGCGGGACTAGCGGGAGGCAGCGGGGAGCTGTTTTTT

J: TRBJ2-4
D: NA
V: TRBV5-1
size: many
CDR3: CASSLVGGSENIQYF
DNA: TGCGCCAGCAGCTTGGTGGGAGGAAGCGAAAACATTCAGTACTTC

J: TRBJ1-5
D: NA
V: TRBV28
size: many
CDR3: CASSLPTGSQPQHF
DNA: TGTGCCAGCAGTCTCCCCACAGGGAGTCAGCCCCAGCATTTT

J: TRBJ2-3
D: NA
V: TRBV6-5
size: many
CDR3: CASSYPGGGKHDTDTQYF
DNA: TGTGCCAGCAGTTACCCAGGTGGCGGGAAGCATGACACAGATACGCAGTATTTT

J: TRBJ1-1
D: NA
V: TRBV29-1
size: many
CDR3: CSVLRRGMNTEAFF
DNA: TGCAGCGTCCTGCGGAGGGGGATGAACACTGAAGCTTTCTTT

J: TRBJ2-3
D: NA
V: TRBV5-1
size: NA
CDR3: CASSLVVGTDTQYF
DNA: TGCGCCAGCAGCCTAGTGGTGGGCACAGATACGCAGTATTTT

J: TRBJ1-6
D: NA
V: TRBV28
size: few
CDR3: CASSLWQANSPLHF
DNA: TGTGCCAGCAGTTTGTGGCAGGCTAATTCACCCCTCCACTTT

J: TRBJ2-3
D: NA
V: TRBV15
size: many
CDR3: CATSRADLGRTDTQYF
DNA: TGTGCCACCAGCAGAGCGGACCTTGGCCGCACAGATACGCAGTATTTT

J: TRBJ2-7
D: NA
V: TRBV5-1
size: NA
CDR3: CASSRTGGRQYEQYF
DNA: TGCGCCAGCAGCCGGACCGGAGGGAGGCAATACGAGCAGTACTTC

J: TRBJ2-5
D: NA
V: TRBV12-3/TRBV12-4
size: many
CDR3: CASALGTQYF
DNA: TGTGCCAGCGCCCTCGGGACCCAGTACTTC

J: TRBJ2-5
D: NA
V: TRBV29-1
size: once
CDR3: CSDGRDNGETQYF
DNA: TGCAGCGATGGAAGGGACAACGGAGAGACCCAGTACTTC

J: TRBJ1-6
D: NA
V: TRBV11-2
size: NA
CDR3: CASSPLGGLSSPLHF
DNA: TGTGCCAGCAGCCCGCTAGGGGGGTTGAGTTCACCCCTCCACTTT

J: TRBJ2-3
D: NA
V: TRBV20-1
size: many
CDR3: CSARESIVKRTDTQYF
DNA: TGCAGTGCTAGAGAATCCATAGTCAAACGCACAGATACGCAGTATTTT

J: TRBJ2-1
D: NA
V: TRBV5-1
size: NA
CDR3: CASSLLGLPSNEQFF
DNA: TGCGCCAGCAGCTTACTAGGCCTTCCTTCAAACGAGCAGTTCTTC